The clone carrying this T cell receptor beta chain was seen only a few times. Patients aged 18 to 65 had newly diagnosed hyperthyroidism of under 2 months' duration. Diagnostic decisions used clinical symptoms, serum thyroxine and TRAb, thyroid ultrasound and orbital computed tomography. PBMCs stemmed from around 10 ml fresh peripheral blood. RNA transcripts were the template for amplifying TCR beta CDR3 regions. Initially, a first-round RT-PCR of the TCR CDR3 employed the HTBI primer set. From the multiplex PCR reads, TCRdb called clonotypes with MiXCR, one entry per CDR3 protein. The sample has approximately 200,000 distinct CDR3 sequences; 18% are singletons. The record originates from a study of T cells in Graves' hyperthyroidism and ophthalmopathy. Germline V gives CDR1 MGHRA, CDR2 YSYEKL. The CDR3 is 14 amino acids. Trimming took 4 bases from V and 3 from J, leaving 10 bases between them.

The genes are TRBV4-1 and TRBJ1-5; D is unresolved. The clonotype was recovered from a man aged 35-49 years with Graves' hyperthyroidism. The specimen sequenced was blood. The CDR3, as DNA: TGCGCCAGCAGCCCTCCAGGAAACAATCAGCCCCAGCATTTT. It encodes CASSPPGNNQPQHF.